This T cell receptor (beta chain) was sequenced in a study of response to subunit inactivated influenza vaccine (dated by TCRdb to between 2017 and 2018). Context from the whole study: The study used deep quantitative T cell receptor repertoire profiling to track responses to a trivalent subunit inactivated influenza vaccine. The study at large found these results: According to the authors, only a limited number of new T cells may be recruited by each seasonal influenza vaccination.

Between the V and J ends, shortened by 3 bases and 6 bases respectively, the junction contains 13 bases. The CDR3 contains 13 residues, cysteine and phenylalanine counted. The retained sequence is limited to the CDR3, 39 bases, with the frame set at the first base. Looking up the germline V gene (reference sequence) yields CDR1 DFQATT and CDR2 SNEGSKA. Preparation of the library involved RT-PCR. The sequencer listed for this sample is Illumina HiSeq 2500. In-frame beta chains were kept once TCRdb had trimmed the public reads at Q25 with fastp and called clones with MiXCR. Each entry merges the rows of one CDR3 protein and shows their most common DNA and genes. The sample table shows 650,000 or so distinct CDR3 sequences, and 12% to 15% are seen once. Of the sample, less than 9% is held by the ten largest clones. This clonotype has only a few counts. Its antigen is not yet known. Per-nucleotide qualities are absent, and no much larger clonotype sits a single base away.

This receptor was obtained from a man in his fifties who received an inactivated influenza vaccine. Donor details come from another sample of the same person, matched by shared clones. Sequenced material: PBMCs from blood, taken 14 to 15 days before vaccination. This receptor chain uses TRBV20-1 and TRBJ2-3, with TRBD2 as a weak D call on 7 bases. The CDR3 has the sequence CSARSGGSDTQYF. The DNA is TGCAGTGCTAGGTCGGGGGGCTCGGATACGCAGTATTTT.